The next 17 T cell receptor beta chains were all read from a single sample in a study of blood T cells in healthy people across ages. Through a sample-barcoded 5' primer and a J-beta primer mix, a second PCR was run for roughly 6 to 12 cycles. TCRdb reprocessed the 5' RACE reads with MiXCR, giving one entry per CDR3 protein. The sample has under 700,000 distinct CDR3 sequences, about 25% seen once. This sample was shared with a second study, whose subject was T cells of mothers and their children.

The sample was blood. Receptor source: a boy between 5 and 17 years old in good health.

With respect to this clonotype: This could be a read error, since a much larger clone is one nucleotide away. The J gene is TRBJ2-1, the V gene TRBV4-3; TRBD2 matches 8 bases. With 4 bases clipped from V and 2 bases from J, the junction kept 4 bases outside the gene matches. The CDR3 length is 15 residues. Germline CDR1 reads LGHNA; CDR2 reads YSLEER. The CDR3: CASSPSGGTYNEQFF. For the CDR3, the DNA is TGCGCCAGCAGCCCCAGCGGGGGTACCTACAATGAGCAGTTCTTC.

In its sample, this clonotype was seen a few times. One base away lies a much larger clone, so this may be a sequencing read error. The gene calls are TRBV12-3 or TRBV12-4 and TRBJ2-5; 14 bases are a match to TRBD2. The CDR3 has 14 amino acids. The V segment lost 8 bases and the J segment 9 bases; nucleotides outside the gene matches: 8. The DNA of the CDR3 is TGTGCCAGCGGGACTAGCGGGGGACAGGAGGCCCAGTACTTC. Protein sequence: CASGTSGGQEAQYF.

This clonotype was seen more than once but under ten times. The chain recombines TRBV6-5 with TRBJ1-4, with a weak D call TRBD1 (5 bases). The CDR3 covers 14 residues. Germline V lookup: CDR1 MNHEY, CDR2 SVGAGI. The V end lost 6 bases, the J end lost 0 bases, and 8 bases lay between the germline ends. The CDR3 DNA reads TGTGCCAGCAGATTGGGGGCAACTAATGAAAAACTGTTTTTT. Residues: CASRLGATNEKLFF.

This clonotype came up many times. The chain couples TRBV4-2 to TRBJ2-7; 12 positions match TRBD2. The J segment lost 4 bases and the V segment lost 0 bases, leaving 7 bases of the junction unmatched. Looked up from germline, CDR1 is LGHNA and CDR2 is YNFKEQ. The CDR3 has 17 residues. The CDR3 loop reads CASSQDLAGGLNYEQYF. Here the CDR3 DNA reads TGTGCCAGCAGCCAAGATCTAGCGGGGGGGCTTAATTACGAGCAGTACTTC.

This clonotype appeared a few times. As DNA, the CDR3 is TGTGCCAGCGAAGGACTAGCGGCCACAGATACGCAGTATTTT. Translation: CASEGLAATDTQYF. This sequence joins TRBV28 and TRBJ2-3, with 10 bases identical to TRBD2. Germline values: CDR1 MDHEN, CDR2 SYDVKM. CDR3 size: 14 residues. V was pared by 8 bases and J by 2 bases, with 4 bases of the junction left unmatched.

The chain's CDR3 is CASSLGQGGPDTEAFF. As DNA, the CDR3 is TGCGCCAGCAGCCTGGGACAGGGCGGTCCGGACACTGAAGCTTTCTTT. This chain connects TRBV4-3 to TRBJ1-1; 9 positions agree with TRBD1. In germline, CDR1 is LGHNA, CDR2 YSLEER. V gave up 4 bases and J gave up 3 bases; unmatched junction bases: 9. The CDR3 is 16 amino acids.

This clonotype has only one observation. CDR3 sequence reads: CASSQERREGFVGNTIYF. In DNA, the CDR3 is TGCGCCAGCAGCCAAGAACGGAGGGAGGGTTTCGTCGGAAACACCATATATTTT. The J gene is TRBJ1-3, the V gene TRBV4-3; no reliable D call. This CDR3 has 18 residues. Trimming left V 0 bases short and J 4 bases short, with 19 bases between. Per the germline V gene, CDR1 is LGHNA and CDR2 is YSLEER.

With respect to this clonotype: At one of its ends the junction is not consistent with the germline gene, which may arise from a read error. The chain employs TRBV20-1 and TRBJ2-5; 10 bases agree with TRBD2. The CDR3 is 13 amino acids. From germline, CDR1 is DFQATT and CDR2 SNEGSKA (reference sequence). CDR3 amino acids: CSAPQREGLRRFF. CDR3 coding DNA: TGCAGTGCGCCCCAGCGGGAGGGGCTCAGGCGGTTCTTC.

This chain joins TRBV28 and TRBJ2-7; D gene unclear. Trimming stripped 5 bases from V and 1 base from J, with 15 bases between. Germline V gene sequence: CDR1 MDHEN, CDR2 SYDVKM. This CDR3 contains 15 residues. The CDR3 sequence is CASSPPQDGSYEQYF. For the CDR3, the DNA is TGTGCCAGCAGTCCCCCCCAGGACGGGTCCTACGAGCAGTACTTC. The full variable domain, completed using reference TRBV28 and TRBJ2-7, is DVKVTQSSRYLVKRTGEKVFLECVQDMDHENMFWYRQDPGLGLRLIYFSYDVKMKEKGDIPEGYSVSREKKERFSLILESASTNQTSMYLCASSPPQDGSYEQYFGPGTRLTVT.

In this sample, this clonotype turned up a few times. The J gene is TRBJ1-5, the V gene TRBV2; no firm D call. Germline CDR1 is SNHLY and CDR2 is FYNNEI. Trimming pared 5 bases from V and 0 bases from J, leaving 11 bases between. CDR3 length: 15 residues. The chain's CDR3 is CASSPVDTSNQPQHF. CDR3 DNA: TGTGCCAGCAGTCCAGTAGACACTAGCAATCAGCCCCAGCATTTT.

The chain combines TRBV6-5 with TRBJ2-3; D call uncertain. V was shortened by 3 bases and J by 2 bases, with 12 bases between the two germline ends. The CDR3 has 15 amino acids. In germline, CDR1 is MNHEY, CDR2 SVGAGI. The CDR3 DNA follows: TGTGCCAGCAGTTATGAGACTCCTTACACAGATACGCAGTATTTT. This gives the protein CASSYETPYTDTQYF.

This clonotype was picked up a small number of times. CDR3 region: CASSDQASANYGYTF. For the CDR3, the DNA is TGTGCCAGCAGTGATCAGGCCTCAGCTAACTATGGCTACACCTTC. This chain uses TRBV28 with TRBJ1-2; D unclear. The CDR3 extends over 15 amino acids. Germline values: CDR1 MDHEN, CDR2 SYDVKM. The V and J ends lost 5 bases and 0 bases respectively, with 13 bases between them.

This clonotype has more than one count but fewer than ten. Because it lacks the conserved phenylalanine or tryptophan at the end, this CDR3 is likely a read error. This chain uses TRBV27 with TRBJ1-6; D uncertain. Looked up from germline, CDR1 is MNHEY and CDR2 is SMNVEV (reference sequence). The V end lost 2 bases, the J end lost 3 bases, and 8 bases lay between the germline ends. This CDR3 contains 15 residues. Written as DNA, the CDR3 is TGTGCCAGCAGTTTAGGACGGTACTATAATTCACCCCTCCACCTT. This codes for CASSLGRYYNSPLHL.

The chain recombines TRBV6-6 with TRBJ1-2, with no clear D. Germline V lookup: CDR1 MNHNY, CDR2 SVGAGI (reference sequence). V lost 6 bases to trimming and J lost 0 bases, with 5 bases between them. The CDR3 has 12 amino acids. The CDR3, as DNA: TGTGCCAGCAGGGAGACTAACTATGGCTACACCTTC. Its protein product is CASRETNYGYTF.

A few counts support this clonotype. The chain uses TRBV20-1 and TRBJ1-2; no reliable D call. The V and J ends lost 3 bases and 0 bases respectively, with 14 bases between them. CDR1 is DFQATT and CDR2 is SNEGSKA in the germline V gene (reference sequence). This CDR3 region has 15 residues. The CDR3 loop is CSASKADLANYGYTF. CDR3 bases: TGCAGTGCTAGTAAGGCGGATCTAGCTAACTATGGCTACACCTTC.

The sample holds many counts of this clonotype. The chain combines TRBV6-1 with TRBJ1-6; no clear D gene. Trimming took 5 bases from V and 11 from J, leaving 7 bases between them. CDR1 MNHNS and CDR2 SASEGT come from the germline V gene. The CDR3 covers 11 residues. CDR3 in amino acids: CASSLGTPLHF. In DNA, the CDR3 is TGTGCCAGCAGTCTAGGGACACCCCTCCACTTT.

In its sample, this clonotype was seen a few times. The chain joins TRBV27 to TRBJ1-1; D is unresolved. Germline CDR1 MNHEY, CDR2 SMNVEV (reference sequence). V was shortened by 10 bases and J by 0 bases, with 15 bases between the two germline ends. This CDR3 is 14 amino acids long. For the CDR3, the DNA is TGTGCCACACAGACGGGAATAATGAACACTGAAGCTTTCTTT. Its protein is CATQTGIMNTEAFF.